Listed here are 24 T cell receptor beta chains from one sample, sequenced in a study of blood T cell repertoires in COVID-19. TCRdb's table, derived via immunoSEQ multiplex PCR, lists solely in-frame clones and lacks some. The sample consists of around 130,000 clones, roughly 82% of them appearing once. Material: peripheral blood. These receptors were collected from a human donor in a cohort sampled during active COVID-19.

V gene TRBV6-5 combines with J gene TRBJ1-2; 7 positions match TRBD1. Germline CDR1 reads MNHEY; CDR2 reads SVGAGI. Trimming took 6 bases from V and 6 from J; bases not matched to a gene: 1. The CDR3 is 11 amino acids. CDR3 nucleotides: TGTGCCAGCAGGACAGGGAATGGCTACACCTTC. This gives the protein CASRTGNGYTF.

This clone was detected only a few times. This rearrangement joins TRBV5-1 to TRBJ1-2; TRBD1 matches 7 bases. The ends lost 0 bases at V and 0 bases at J; junction bases unmatched: 5. Germline CDR1 SGHRS, CDR2 YFSETQ. This CDR3 contains 16 residues. CDR3 sequence (DNA): TGCGCCAGCAGCTTGGGGGACAGCCCTACTAACTATGGCTACACCTTC. This sequence encodes CASSLGDSPTNYGYTF.

The rearrangement uses TRBV6-2 or TRBV6-3 and TRBJ2-7; 8 nucleotides match TRBD2. The CDR3 loop spans 16 amino acids. Germline V lookup: CDR1 MNHEY, CDR2 SVGEGT. V lost 2 bases to trimming and J lost 1 base; unmatched junction nucleotides: 7. The CDR3 DNA sequence: TGTGCCAGCAGTTACCCCGGGGGGGTTTTTTCCTACGAGCAGTACTTC. Translating gives CASSYPGGVFSYEQYF.

CDR3 sequence: CASSELGRANYGYTF. Written as DNA, the CDR3 is TGTGCCAGCAGTGAATTGGGCAGGGCCAACTATGGCTACACCTTC. The chain couples TRBV25-1 to TRBJ1-2; the D gene is possibly TRBD1 (5 bases). The CDR3 is 15 residues long. Trimming took off 1 base at V and 2 bases at J, with 11 bases between the two ends. Germline V gives CDR1 MGHDK, CDR2 SYGVNS.

The J gene is TRBJ2-1, the V gene TRBV19, with TRBD1 identical over 9 bases. V lost 6 bases and J lost 9; bases outside the gene matches: 12. The CDR3 has 15 amino acids. Per germline, CDR1 LNHDA and CDR2 SQIVND (reference sequence). CDR3 bases: TGTGCCAGTAGGTCCGGGACAGGGACGTTCGGTGAGCAGTTCTTC. Protein: CASRSGTGTFGEQFF.

This clone was observed a few times. This sequence joins TRBV7-8 and TRBJ1-1; D is unresolved. CDR1 is SGHVS, CDR2 FQNEAQ, per germline. V lost 1 base to trimming and J lost 10 bases, with 13 bases between them. This CDR3 is built from 13 residues. The DNA of the CDR3 is TGTGCCAGCAGCTTAGAGAGGCCCGCATTAGCTTTCTTT. Translation gives CASSLERPALAFF.

The rearrangement joins TRBV24-1 to TRBJ1-4; unclear D gene. This CDR3 spans 14 amino acids. Trimming removed 5 bases at V and 8 bases at J, with 14 bases between. Germline V lookup: CDR1 KGHDR, CDR2 SFDVKD. This CDR3 reads CATSGEGNREKLFF. The CDR3, as DNA: TGTGCCACCAGTGGGGAGGGCAATCGGGAAAAACTGTTTTTT.

The CDR3 region has the DNA TGCGCCAGCAGTGTAGGACAGGGAAGGGCTAATGAAAAACTGTTTTTT. Translation gives CASSVGQGRANEKLFF. The chain joins TRBV5-1 to TRBJ1-4; 8 bases match TRBD1. J was trimmed by 3 bases and V by 5 bases; bases with no gene match: 9. The CDR3 spans 16 residues. Per the germline V gene, CDR1 is SGHRS and CDR2 is YFSETQ.

This clone was observed once. This sequence joins TRBV4-1 and TRBJ2-4, with D unresolved. The CDR3 totals 17 residues. With 1 base removed from V and 0 bases from J, the gap between germline ends came to 13 bases. Germline-derived CDR1 and CDR2 are MGHRA and YSYEKL. The CDR3, as DNA: TGCGCCAGCAGCCAAGTCCAGGCAAACCTAGCCAAAAACATTCAGTACTTC. This encodes CASSQVQANLAKNIQYF.

The chain carries TRBV19 and TRBJ2-7, with D perhaps TRBD2 (7 bases). Germline values: CDR1 LNHDA, CDR2 SQIVND (reference sequence). The CDR3 runs to 15 residues. V gave up 6 bases and J gave up 2 bases, with 17 bases separating them. CDR3 DNA sequence: TGTGCCAGTAGACGAAGGGGGGGCCTCCCCTACGAGCAGTACTTC. It encodes CASRRRGGLPYEQYF. Looking up the rest from reference TRBV19 and TRBJ2-7 gives the full variable domain: DGGITQSPKYLFRKEGQNVTLSCEQNLNHDAMYWYRQDPGQGLRLIYYSQIVNDFQKGDIAEGYSVSREKKESFPLTVTSAQKNPTAFYLCASRRRGGLPYEQYFGPGTRLTVT.

The chain employs TRBV5-1 and TRBJ2-4, with 9 bases identical to TRBD1. Looked up from germline, CDR1 is SGHRS and CDR2 is YFSETQ. This CDR3 spans 18 amino acids. The junction had 18 bases not matched to a gene; V was cut back by 3 bases and J by 8 bases. CDR3 residues: CASSSPPGQGSIGDIQYF. In DNA form, the CDR3 reads TGCGCCAGCAGCTCCCCTCCGGGACAGGGTTCTATCGGGGACATTCAGTACTTC.

The chain combines TRBV2 with TRBJ2-7; 7 bases align to TRBD1. Germline V CDR1 and CDR2: SNHLY, FYNNEI. V trimming: 6 bases; J trimming: 0 bases; junction bases outside the gene matches: 5. The CDR3 loop spans 14 amino acids. The CDR3 DNA follows: TGTGCCAGCAGCACGAGGGACAGCTCCTACGAGCAGTACTTC. This translates into CASSTRDSSYEQYF.

The chain carries TRBV27 and TRBJ1-2, with D uncertain. V shed 2 bases and J shed 4 bases, with 8 bases lying between them. The CDR3 is 13 amino acids. CDR1 and CDR2 from the germline V gene are MNHEY and SMNVEV (reference sequence). CDR3 sequence: CASSLKAGYGYTF. The CDR3 region has the DNA TGTGCCAGCAGTTTAAAGGCAGGCTATGGCTACACCTTC.

The CDR3 DNA sequence: TGTGCCAGCAGCTTAGGGGCAGGGTGGAGCGAAAAACTGTTTTTT. Translating it yields CASSLGAGWSEKLFF. V and J are TRBV7-8 and TRBJ1-4; tentatively, D is TRBD1 (5 bases). Per germline, CDR1 SGHVS and CDR2 FQNEAQ. This CDR3 is 15 amino acids long. Deletions cut 1 base from V and 8 bases from J, with 14 bases between.

The chain joins TRBV11-3 to TRBJ2-2, with TRBD2 matching over 9 bases. CDR3 length: 16 amino acids. The J segment lost 4 bases and the V segment lost 2 bases, leaving 5 bases of the junction unmatched. Looked up from germline, CDR1 is SGHNT and CDR2 is YENEEA. CDR3 region: CASSLIAGATTGELFF. CDR3 coding DNA: TGTGCCAGCAGCTTAATAGCGGGGGCCACCACCGGGGAGCTGTTTTTT.

This chain joins TRBV23-1 and TRBJ2-2; D is unresolved. TRBV23-1 belongs to the ORF category, with a function that is uncertain. The CDR3 is 14 residues long. Trimming cost V 2 bases and J 2 bases, with 6 bases left between them. This CDR3 reads CASSQQSNTGELFF. CDR3 DNA: TGCGCCAGCAGTCAACAGTCTAACACCGGGGAGCTGTTTTTT.

This clone was seen only once. This sequence joins TRBV27 and TRBJ1-3, with TRBD1 identical over 8 bases. V was pared by 6 bases and J by 0 bases, with 13 bases of the junction left unmatched. This CDR3 has 18 residues. Germline V gene data show CDR1 as MNHEY and CDR2 as SMNVEV (reference sequence). The CDR3 here is CASSPGQGRSYSGNTIYF. CDR3 nucleotide sequence: TGTGCCAGCAGCCCAGGACAGGGAAGGTCCTACTCTGGAAACACCATATATTTT.

The chain carries TRBV4-1 and TRBJ2-5; 8 nucleotides match TRBD1. The V gene end was trimmed by 0 bases and the J gene end by 4 bases; junction bases not matched to a gene: 4. Germline lookup yields CDR1 MGHRA and CDR2 YSYEKL. The length of the CDR3 is 15 residues. In DNA, the CDR3 is TGCGCCAGCAGCCAAGATCTCGGACAGGGAGAGACCCAGTACTTC. Its translation is CASSQDLGQGETQYF.

The V and J genes are TRBV4-1 and TRBJ2-5; possible D gene TRBD1, 6 bases. CDR1 MGHRA and CDR2 YSYEKL come from the germline V gene. This CDR3 contains 16 residues. V lost 0 bases to trimming and J lost 2 bases, with 13 bases between them. CDR3 loop: CASSQDFTGIQETQYF. The CDR3 coding sequence is TGCGCCAGCAGCCAAGATTTTACAGGGATTCAAGAGACCCAGTACTTC.

This clone is a singleton in its sample. The chain joins TRBV5-4 to TRBJ1-2; TRBD1 matches at 8 bases. The ends lost 4 bases at V and 10 bases at J; junction bases unmatched: 12. CDR1 SGHNT and CDR2 YYREEE come from the germline V gene (reference sequence). CDR3 length: 14 amino acids. The CDR3 coding sequence is TGTGCCAGCAGCGCGGACAGGGCCATAGTTGCCTACACCTTC. Its protein product is CASSADRAIVAYTF.

This sequence joins TRBV19 and TRBJ1-2; no clear D. The CDR3 is 13 amino acids. CDR1 is LNHDA, CDR2 SQIVND, per germline (reference sequence). The germline V and J ends were trimmed by 7 bases and 6 bases, with 15 bases remaining between them. The chain's CDR3 is CASNVGSRDGYTF. DNA for the CDR3: TGTGCCAGTAATGTCGGGTCGCGGGATGGCTACACCTTC.

The rearrangement uses TRBV6-5 and TRBJ2-7; D might be TRBD1 (5 bases). V lost 4 bases to trimming and J lost 8 bases, with 21 bases between them. In germline, CDR1 is MNHEY, CDR2 SVGAGI. The CDR3 covers 15 residues. The CDR3 protein is CASSSLTAGSRKQYF. CDR3 bases: TGTGCCAGCAGTTCGCTTACAGCAGGGTCTCGGAAGCAGTACTTC.

The V call is TRBV18, the J call TRBJ2-7; TRBD2 matches 7 bases. The V gene's germline CDR1 is KGHSH and CDR2 LQKENI. The CDR3 has 18 residues. The V and J ends lost 3 bases and 0 bases, in that order; junction bases with no gene match: 14. The CDR3 reads CASSPPEGWEGSSYEQYF. Written as DNA, the CDR3 is TGTGCCAGCTCACCGCCCGAGGGGTGGGAGGGGAGCTCCTACGAGCAGTACTTC.

In its sample, this clone was seen once. The V gene is TRBV5-1, the J gene TRBJ1-1; D is possibly TRBD1 (6 bases). This CDR3 contains 14 residues. Germline values: CDR1 SGHRS, CDR2 YFSETQ. Trimming left V 4 bases short and J 1 base short, with 11 bases between. The CDR3: CASSRGQRNTEAFF. The CDR3 DNA reads as TGCGCCAGCAGCAGGGGACAAAGGAACACTGAAGCTTTCTTT.